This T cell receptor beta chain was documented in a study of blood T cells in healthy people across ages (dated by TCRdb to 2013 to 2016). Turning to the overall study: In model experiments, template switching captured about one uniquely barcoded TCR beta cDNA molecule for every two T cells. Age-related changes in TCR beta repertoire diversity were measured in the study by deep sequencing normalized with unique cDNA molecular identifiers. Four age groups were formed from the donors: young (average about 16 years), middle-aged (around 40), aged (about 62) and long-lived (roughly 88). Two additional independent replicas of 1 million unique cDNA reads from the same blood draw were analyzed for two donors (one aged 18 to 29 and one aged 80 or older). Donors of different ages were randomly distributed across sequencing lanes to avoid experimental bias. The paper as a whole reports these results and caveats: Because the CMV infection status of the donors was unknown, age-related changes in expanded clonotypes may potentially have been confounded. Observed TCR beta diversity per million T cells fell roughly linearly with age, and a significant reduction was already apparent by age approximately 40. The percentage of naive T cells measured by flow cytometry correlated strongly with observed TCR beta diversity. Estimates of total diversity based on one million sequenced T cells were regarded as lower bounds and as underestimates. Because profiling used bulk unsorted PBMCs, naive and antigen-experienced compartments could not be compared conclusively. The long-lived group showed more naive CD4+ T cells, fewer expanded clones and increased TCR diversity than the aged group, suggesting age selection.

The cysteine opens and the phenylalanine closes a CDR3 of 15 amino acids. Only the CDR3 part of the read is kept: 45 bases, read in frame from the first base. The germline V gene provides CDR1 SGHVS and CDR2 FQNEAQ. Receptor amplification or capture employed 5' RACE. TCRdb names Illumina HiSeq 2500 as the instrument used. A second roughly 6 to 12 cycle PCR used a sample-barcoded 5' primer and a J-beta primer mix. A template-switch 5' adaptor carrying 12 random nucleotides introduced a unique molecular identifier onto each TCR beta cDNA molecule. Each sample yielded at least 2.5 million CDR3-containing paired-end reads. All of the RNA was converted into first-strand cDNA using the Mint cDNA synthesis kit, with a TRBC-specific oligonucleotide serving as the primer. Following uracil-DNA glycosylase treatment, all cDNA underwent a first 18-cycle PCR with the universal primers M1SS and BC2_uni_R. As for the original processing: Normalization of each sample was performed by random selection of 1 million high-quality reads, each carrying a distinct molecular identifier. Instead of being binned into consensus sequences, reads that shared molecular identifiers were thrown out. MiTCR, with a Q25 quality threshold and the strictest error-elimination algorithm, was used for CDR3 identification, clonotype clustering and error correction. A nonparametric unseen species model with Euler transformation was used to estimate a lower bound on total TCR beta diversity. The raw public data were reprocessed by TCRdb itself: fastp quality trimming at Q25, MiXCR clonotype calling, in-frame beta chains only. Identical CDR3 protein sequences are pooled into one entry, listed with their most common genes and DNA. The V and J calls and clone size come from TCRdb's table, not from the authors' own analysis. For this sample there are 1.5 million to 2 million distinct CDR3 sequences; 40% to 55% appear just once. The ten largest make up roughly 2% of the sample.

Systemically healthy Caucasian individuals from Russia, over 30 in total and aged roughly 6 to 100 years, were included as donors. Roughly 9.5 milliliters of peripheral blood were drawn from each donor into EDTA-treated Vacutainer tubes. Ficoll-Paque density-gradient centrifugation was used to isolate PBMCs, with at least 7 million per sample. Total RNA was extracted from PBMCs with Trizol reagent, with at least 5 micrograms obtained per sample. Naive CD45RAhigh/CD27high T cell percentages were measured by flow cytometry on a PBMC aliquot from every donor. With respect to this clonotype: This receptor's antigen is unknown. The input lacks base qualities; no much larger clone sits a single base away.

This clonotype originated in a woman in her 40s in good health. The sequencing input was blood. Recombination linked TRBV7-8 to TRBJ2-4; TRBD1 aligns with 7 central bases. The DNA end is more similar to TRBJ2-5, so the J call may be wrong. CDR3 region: CASSLTGTQQETQYF. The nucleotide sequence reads TGTGCCAGCAGCTTGACAGGGACACAACAAGAGACCCAGTACTTC.